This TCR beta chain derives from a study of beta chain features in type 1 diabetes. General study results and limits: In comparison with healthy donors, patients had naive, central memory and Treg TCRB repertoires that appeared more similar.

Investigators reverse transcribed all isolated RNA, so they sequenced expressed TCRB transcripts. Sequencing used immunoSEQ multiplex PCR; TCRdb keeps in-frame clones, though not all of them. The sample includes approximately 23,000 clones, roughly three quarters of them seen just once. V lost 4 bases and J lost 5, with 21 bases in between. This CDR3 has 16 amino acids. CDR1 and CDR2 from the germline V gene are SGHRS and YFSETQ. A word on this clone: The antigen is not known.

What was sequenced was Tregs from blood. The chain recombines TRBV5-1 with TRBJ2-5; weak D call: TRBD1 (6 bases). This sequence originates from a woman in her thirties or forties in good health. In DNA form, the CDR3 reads TGCGCCAGCAGCCGGACAGAGGCCGCAATCGGGGAGACCCAGTACTTC. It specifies CASSRTEAAIGETQYF. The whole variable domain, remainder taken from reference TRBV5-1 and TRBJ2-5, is KAGVTQTPRYLIKTRGQQVTLSCSPISGHRSVSWYQQTPGQGLQFLFEYFSETQRNKGNFPGRFSGRQFSNSRSEMNVSTLELGDSALYLCASSRTEAAIGETQYFGPGTRLLVL.